The 30 T cell receptor beta chains below were found in one sample sequenced in a study of blood T cells in healthy people across ages (dated by TCRdb to the mid-2010s). The library was prepared using 5' RACE. Data came from an Illumina HiSeq 2500. A second PCR of roughly 7 to 12 cycles was run with a J-beta primer mix and a sample-barcoded 5' primer. Using fastp at Q25 and MiXCR, TCRdb reprocessed the public reads and kept productive beta chains. Every CDR3 protein is listed once, alongside the most common genes and DNA of its rows. The sample profile shows about 570,000 distinct CDR3 sequences; roughly a quarter of them were found once. 3% to 4.5% of the sample is taken by the ten largest. The same sample was also studied in work on T cells of mothers and their children.

The sequenced sample consisted of blood. Receptor source: a boy under 10 years old in good health.

The genes are TRBV30 and TRBJ2-6; 7 positions agree with TRBD1. The CDR3 covers 16 residues. V gave up 5 bases and J gave up 0 bases; unmatched junction bases: 7. In germline, CDR1 is GTSNPN, CDR2 SVGIG (reference sequence). CDR3 region: CAWATGVSSGANVLTF. The CDR3, as DNA: TGTGCCTGGGCCACAGGGGTAAGCTCTGGGGCCAACGTCCTGACTTTC.

This clonotype was observed a handful of times. The chain uses TRBV20-1 and TRBJ2-5; 9 nucleotides agree with TRBD2. The junction had 13 bases not matched to a gene; V was cut back by 3 bases and J by 2 bases. Germline V CDR1 and CDR2: DFQATT, SNEGSKA (reference sequence). This CDR3 spans 17 amino acids. The CDR3 loop reads CSASSVSGLAGQETQYF. The CDR3 DNA follows: TGCAGTGCTAGCAGCGTATCGGGACTAGCCGGTCAAGAGACCCAGTACTTC.

This clonotype was found a few times. The chain recombines TRBV11-1 with TRBJ2-1; tentative D call: TRBD1 (5 bases). This CDR3 has 11 amino acids. With 8 bases removed from V and 9 bases from J, the gap between germline ends came to 11 bases. Germline V CDR1 and CDR2: SGHAT, FQDESV (reference sequence). DNA of the CDR3: TGTGCCAGCTCCACAGGAAGTGAGCAGTTCTTC. Its protein product is CASSTGSEQFF.

The V and J genes are TRBV6-1 and TRBJ2-7; tentative D call: TRBD1 (6 bases). This CDR3 has 13 residues. The V and J ends lost 6 bases and 1 base respectively, with 10 bases between them. Germline V gene data show CDR1 as MNHNS and CDR2 as SASEGT. This CDR3 is CASRPQGSYEQYF. The CDR3, as DNA: TGTGCCAGCAGGCCACAGGGTTCCTACGAGCAGTACTTC.

This clonotype has just a few counts. J is TRBJ2-1 and V is TRBV5-4; TRBD2 matches 13 bases. The CDR3 runs to 16 residues. With V trimmed by 4 bases and J by 10 bases, 11 bases remained unmatched. The V gene's germline CDR1 is SGHNT and CDR2 YYREEE (reference sequence). The chain's CDR3 is CASSPGTSGVYREQFF. Written as DNA, the CDR3 is TGTGCCAGCAGCCCCGGGACTAGCGGGGTGTATCGGGAGCAGTTCTTC.

This chain connects TRBV7-8 to TRBJ2-5, with D perhaps TRBD2 (5 bases). The closer fit of TRBJ2-7 to the DNA end suggests the J call may be wrong. CDR3 length: 18 residues. The germline gives CDR1 SGHVS, CDR2 FQNEAQ. In DNA, the CDR3 is TGTGCCAGCAGCTTATCTAAAGGGAGCGTAGACGTCTCCTACGAGCAGTACTTC. Amino acid sequence: CASSLSKGSVDVSYEQYF.

V usage is TRBV7-9 and J usage is TRBJ1-1; D is undetermined. This CDR3 is built from 13 residues. V was pared by 3 bases and J by 3 bases, with 8 bases between. Germline assignment: CDR1 SEHNR and CDR2 FQNEAQ (reference sequence). For the CDR3, the DNA is TGTGCCAGCAGCTTCGCGGCCCACACTGAAGCTTTCTTT. This codes for CASSFAAHTEAFF.

This clonotype turned up a few times. V usage is TRBV7-9 and J usage is TRBJ2-1, with no clear D. Matching the DNA end better, TRBJ2-5 makes the J call doubtful. This CDR3 contains 14 residues. Germline V gene sequence: CDR1 SEHNR, CDR2 FQNEAQ (reference sequence). The CDR3 sequence: CASSLAFRSETQYF. The CDR3 bases are TGTGCCAGCAGCTTAGCTTTCAGGTCGGAGACCCAGTACTTC.

The table lists this clonotype with a few counts. V gene TRBV7-9 combines with J gene TRBJ1-3, with D uncertain. Trimming shortened V by 11 bases and J by 0 bases, and 14 bases separated the two germline ends. Germline V gene sequence: CDR1 SEHNR, CDR2 FQNEAQ (reference sequence). This CDR3 spans 14 amino acids. CDR3 residues: CAGQSSSSGNTIYF. CDR3 nucleotide sequence: TGTGCCGGGCAGTCGTCGAGCTCTGGAAACACCATATATTTT.

This clonotype occurred many times. This chain connects TRBV15 to TRBJ2-7; D may be TRBD1 (6 bases). The V end was cut by 3 bases, the J end by 6 bases, with 18 bases between. From germline, CDR1 is LNHNV and CDR2 YYDKDF (reference sequence). There are 15 residues in the CDR3. This CDR3 reads CATSSTFGGLGEQYF. CDR3 in DNA: TGTGCCACCAGCAGCACCTTTGGGGGCCTGGGCGAGCAGTACTTC.

This clonotype was picked up many times. The J gene is TRBJ2-1, the V gene TRBV7-8, with TRBD2 identical over 14 bases. Germline V gene sequence: CDR1 SGHVS, CDR2 FQNEAQ. Trimming took 5 bases from V and 7 from J; bases not matched to a gene: 4. The CDR3 has 15 amino acids. CDR3 amino acids: CASSPTSGRGNEQFF. As DNA, the CDR3 is TGTGCCAGCAGCCCGACTAGCGGGAGGGGGAATGAGCAGTTCTTC.

V gene TRBV6-5 combines with J gene TRBJ2-2; the match to TRBD2 covers 11 bases. Germline-derived CDR1 and CDR2 are MNHEY and SVGAGI. The CDR3 has 17 amino acids. The V segment lost 4 bases and the J segment 3 bases; nucleotides outside the gene matches: 7. CDR3 region: CASSSHSGRVDTGELFF. CDR3 bases: TGTGCCAGCAGTTCTCATAGCGGGAGGGTGGACACCGGGGAGCTGTTTTTT.

The rearrangement links TRBV4-3 to TRBJ2-7; D may match TRBD1 or TRBD2 (6 bases each). CDR1 is LGHNA and CDR2 is YSLEER in the germline V gene. The CDR3 covers 14 residues. The V and J ends lost 0 bases and 5 bases respectively, with 11 bases between them. The DNA for the CDR3 is TGCGCCAGCAGCCAAGAATCGGGGGCGGACGAGCAGTACTTC. Encoded protein: CASSQESGADEQYF.

This clonotype appeared a few times. The chain carries TRBV6-1 and TRBJ1-2, with unresolved D. V gave up 4 bases and J gave up 0 bases, with 12 bases separating them. This CDR3 comprises 15 residues. Per germline, CDR1 MNHNS and CDR2 SASEGT. In DNA, the CDR3 is TGTGCCAGCAGTGTCTACAGCGCTTCTAACTATGGCTACACCTTC. It specifies CASSVYSASNYGYTF.

This clonotype was counted between two and nine times. CDR3 DNA: TGCAGCGTTAGGACTTCCTATGGCTACACCTTC. This translates into CSVRTSYGYTF. The J gene is TRBJ1-2, the V gene TRBV29-1; D unresolved. The V gene lost 5 bases and the J gene lost 4 bases, with 8 bases spanning the gap. The CDR3 is 11 amino acids. Per the germline V gene, CDR1 is SQVTM and CDR2 is ANQGSEA.

This clonotype was observed a few times. Mismatch with germline at one junction end may stem from a read error. The chain joins TRBV7-9 to TRBJ2-7; D ambiguous. This CDR3 contains 16 residues. Germline lookup yields CDR1 SEHNR and CDR2 FQNEAQ (reference sequence). Written as DNA, the CDR3 is TGTGCCAGCAGCTTCTTGAGTTTTACTTCCTCCTACGAGCAGTACTTT. Translating gives CASSFLSFTSSYEQYF.

The V call is TRBV5-1, the J call TRBJ2-5; possible D gene TRBD2, 5 bases. Trimming pared 7 bases from V and 4 bases from J, leaving 23 bases between. Per the germline V gene, CDR1 is SGHRS and CDR2 is YFSETQ. This CDR3 has 16 amino acids. The CDR3 is CASSRTGVREGETQYF. The CDR3 bases are TGCGCCAGCTCCCGCACGGGCGTCCGGGAAGGAGAGACCCAGTACTTC.

The CDR3 sequence: CSARLGRYNEQFF. The DNA for the CDR3 is TGCAGTGCTAGACTAGGGAGATACAATGAGCAGTTCTTC. The chain combines TRBV20-1 with TRBJ2-1; possibly TRBD2 for D (5 bases). The CDR3 runs 13 residues. Trimming removed 2 bases at V and 4 bases at J, with 9 bases between. Germline-derived CDR1 and CDR2 are DFQATT and SNEGSKA (reference sequence).

This clonotype was found a few times. The chain carries TRBV24-1 and TRBJ2-5; 10 bases map to TRBD1. Germline loops: CDR1 KGHDR, CDR2 SFDVKD. V lost 10 bases to trimming and J lost 11 bases; unmatched junction nucleotides: 9. The CDR3 runs 12 residues. The CDR3 spells CATDRGRSEQYF. CDR3 DNA: TGTGCCACTGACAGGGGGCGGAGTGAGCAGTACTTC.

V is TRBV20-1 and J is TRBJ2-7; 9 bases line up with TRBD2. The J call could be wrong; TRBJ2-4 is a better fit for the DNA end. Germline-derived CDR1 and CDR2 are DFQATT and SNEGSKA (reference sequence). The CDR3 loop spans 14 amino acids. As DNA, the CDR3 is TGCAGTGCTAGTGATGAGCGGGGGGTAAACATTCAGTACTTC. It encodes CSASDERGVNIQYF.

This clonotype was observed a few times. This chain connects TRBV4-3 to TRBJ2-7, with 9 positions matching TRBD1. The V gene's germline CDR1 is LGHNA and CDR2 YSLEER. The CDR3 runs 15 residues. After removal of 4 bases from V and 3 bases from J, the junction contained 7 bases not matched to a gene. The CDR3 here is CASSPEGQGIYEQYF. The CDR3 DNA is TGCGCCAGCAGCCCGGAGGGACAGGGTATCTACGAGCAGTACTTC.

There are a few counts of this clonotype. It may be a read error: a sequence one base away is much more abundant. V and J are TRBV4-2 and TRBJ2-1, with 9 bases lining up with TRBD2. The CDR3 extends over 17 amino acids. From germline, CDR1 is LGHNA and CDR2 YNFKEQ. In DNA form, the CDR3 reads TGTGCCAGCAGCCAAGATTCGGCGGGGGGGCTTCGTAATGAGCAGCTCTTC. It is translated as CASSQDSAGGLRNEQLF.

Written as DNA, the CDR3 is TGCGCCAGCAGCTTGTACGCTAGCGGGAGCTTGGGCAATGAGCAGTTCTTC. This sequence encodes CASSLYASGSLGNEQFF. The J gene is TRBJ2-5, the V gene TRBV5-1; 10 nucleotides align to TRBD2. The J call may be mistaken, given a closer DNA end match to TRBJ2-1. From germline, CDR1 is SGHRS and CDR2 YFSETQ. The CDR3 loop spans 17 amino acids.

The chain is built from TRBV7-4 and TRBJ2-2; D gene ambiguous. The germline V gene encodes CDR1 SGHVT and CDR2 SQSDAQ. CDR3 length: 14 amino acids. V dropped 1 base and J dropped 6 bases, with 9 bases sitting between them. DNA for the CDR3: TGTGCCAGCAGCTTAGTTCGTTGGGCCGGGGAGCTGTTTTTT. It yields the protein CASSLVRWAGELFF.

The J gene is TRBJ2-5, the V gene TRBV5-1, with 13 bases fitting TRBD2. The CDR3 loop spans 17 amino acids. The V segment lost 4 bases and the J segment 5 bases; nucleotides outside the gene matches: 11. Germline assignment: CDR1 SGHRS and CDR2 YFSETQ. CDR3 amino acids: CASSPRTSGSVLETQYF. The CDR3 DNA sequence: TGCGCCAGCAGCCCCAGGACTAGCGGGAGTGTTTTGGAGACCCAGTACTTC.

The chain links TRBV10-3 to TRBJ1-2; 7 nucleotides line up with TRBD1. V was clipped by 0 bases and J by 4 bases; unmatched bases: 5. Germline CDR1 reads ENHRY; CDR2 reads SYGVKD. The CDR3 length is 15 residues. CDR3 sequence (DNA): TGTGCCATCAGTGAGTCCGCGACAGGGACCTATGGCTACACCTTC. Its translation: CAISESATGTYGYTF.

The V call is TRBV12-3 or TRBV12-4, the J call TRBJ2-7; tentative D call: TRBD2 (6 bases). The CDR3 is made up of 14 amino acids. Trimming left V 4 bases short and J 7 bases short, with 17 bases between. The chain's CDR3 is CASSSYAGSGEQYF. The DNA of the CDR3 is TGTGCCAGCAGTTCGTATGCCGGGAGTGGAGAGCAGTACTTC.

The rearrangement uses TRBV20-1 and TRBJ2-5; D possibly corresponds to TRBD1 (6 bases). The germline gives CDR1 DFQATT, CDR2 SNEGSKA (reference sequence). V lost 8 bases and J 4 bases, leaving 17 bases between the germline ends. This CDR3 has 13 amino acids. The chain's CDR3 is CSLQGRGGETQYF. The CDR3 nucleotides read TGCAGTCTACAGGGCCGGGGCGGAGAGACCCAGTACTTC.

This chain connects TRBV20-1 to TRBJ2-1; a possible D gene is TRBD2 (5 bases). The CDR3 spans 14 residues. V lost 5 bases, J lost 3 bases, and 14 bases lay in between. Per the germline V gene, CDR1 is DFQATT and CDR2 is SNEGSKA (reference sequence). CDR3 in amino acids: CSAVSRAGYNEQFF. CDR3 in DNA: TGCAGTGCTGTCTCGAGGGCCGGCTACAATGAGCAGTTCTTC.

This clonotype came up once. V is TRBV21-1 and J is TRBJ2-5; the D call in the table, TRBD1, was not verified against the DNA. TRBV21-1 is tagged as a pseudogene. The CDR3 loop spans 15 amino acids. CDR3 residues: CASSKGSGGKETQYF. CDR3 bases: TGTGCCAGCAGCAAAGGGTCCGGGGGGAAAGAGACCCAGTACTTC.